Reported below is one TCR beta chain. Both CD4+ and CD8+ T cells were negatively isolated, and TEMRA cells underwent FACS enrichment. The data are from a study of CD8 T cells in Susac syndrome. Random hexamers primed reverse transcription of roughly 0.5 to 1 ug RNA. A single record per CDR3 protein comes from TCRdb applying MiXCR to the immunoSEQ multiplex PCR reads. In the table there are approximately 190,000 distinct CDR3 sequences, 85% to 95% of which are singletons. The clonotype was recovered from a human donor with Susac syndrome. The specimen sequenced was CD8+ T cells from PBMCs.

CDR3 protein: CASYGGNIQYF. The CDR3, as DNA: TGTGCCAGCTACGGGGGAAACATTCAGTACTTC. This chain links TRBV3-1 with TRBJ2-4; a weak D match, TRBD2 (6 bases). Deletions cut 8 bases from V and 6 bases from J, with 8 bases between. CDR1 and CDR2 from the germline V gene are LGHDT and YNNKEL (reference sequence). This CDR3 contains 11 residues.